This T cell receptor beta chain is from a study of Ad26.COV2.S vaccination and SARS-CoV-2 variants. Across the whole study: The authors gave Ad26.COV2.S intramuscularly, either once or twice 56 days apart. Points from the study as a whole: Breadth and depth estimates from TCRs may understate total T cell responses. Substantial breadth in spike-specific CD8+ and CD4+ T cell responses was reportedly seen after vaccination. People who got the vaccine had more spike-specific TCR breadth than people who got placebo.

Points on this clone: The antigen remains unidentified.

The table came from immunoSEQ multiplex PCR; TCRdb's copy has only in-frame clones and leaves some out. The sample consists of hundreds of thousands of clones, approximately 88% of them appearing once. Germline V gene data show CDR1 as LGHNA and CDR2 as YNFKEQ. V lost 10 bases and J 4 bases, leaving 14 bases between the germline ends. This CDR3 has 13 amino acids. The treatment: some 20 received Ad26.COV2.S at low or high dose, single or two shots; roughly five received placebo; per-sample allocation not given. Sampling occurred on day 63 after the first vaccine or placebo injection. The V and J genes are TRBV4-2 and TRBJ2-4; D is tentatively TRBD1 or TRBD2 (5 bases each). Sample: peripheral blood, taken in a trial of Ad26.COV2.S vaccine versus placebo. This clonotype was sampled from a person aged 18-65 years who received the Ad26.COV2.S COVID-19 vaccine or a placebo. CDR3 bases: TGTGCCATCTCCCGGGACCTAAAAAACATTCAGTACTTC. Residues: CAISRDLKNIQYF.